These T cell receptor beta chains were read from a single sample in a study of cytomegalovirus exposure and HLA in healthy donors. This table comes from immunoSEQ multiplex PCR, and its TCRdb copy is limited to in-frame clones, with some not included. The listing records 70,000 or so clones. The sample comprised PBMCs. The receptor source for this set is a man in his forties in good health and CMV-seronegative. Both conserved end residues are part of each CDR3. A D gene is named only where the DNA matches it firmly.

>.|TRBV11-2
CASSVTQRNYEQYF
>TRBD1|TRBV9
CASSVNRDRGTGANVLTF
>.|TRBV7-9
CASSWQGPVYEQYF
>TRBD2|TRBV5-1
CASSPTALAGGPGETQYF
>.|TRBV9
CASSRLPNTGELFF
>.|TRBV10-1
CASSENNYGYTF
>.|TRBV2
CASSLTGYNDEQYF
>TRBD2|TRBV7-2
CASSLSGRGAGELFF
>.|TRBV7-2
CASSLHWGEYGYTF
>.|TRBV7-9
CASSPATTGEKLFF
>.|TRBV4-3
CASSQDSRYQETQYF
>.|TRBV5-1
CASSVLSGETQYF
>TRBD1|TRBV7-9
CAKLGGTGAGELFF
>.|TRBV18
CASSPLPLGRETQYF
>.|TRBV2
CASKVGAGATGELFF
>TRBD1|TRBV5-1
CASSFGQGLYGYTF
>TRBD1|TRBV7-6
CASSATGGDQPQHF
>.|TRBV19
CASTQGVAGYTF
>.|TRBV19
CASTRGGPTDTQYF
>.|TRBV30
CAWSDRDLYGYTF
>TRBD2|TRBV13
CASALGGRTFGTDTQYF
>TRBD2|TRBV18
CASSPIRAGAGDTQYF
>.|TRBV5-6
CASRLSGTGELFF
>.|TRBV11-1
CASSSQLQSNTEAFF
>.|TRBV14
CASSLTSRRGYGYTF
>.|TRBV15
CATAGRSRNQPQHF
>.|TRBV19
CASGVAGETGELFF
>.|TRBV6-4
CASTRHPAGRYGYTF
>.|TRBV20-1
CSATNTEAFF
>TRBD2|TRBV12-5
CASGAGLAGADTQYF
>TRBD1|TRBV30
CAWSIRQGVQPQHF
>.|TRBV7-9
CASRAENQETQYF
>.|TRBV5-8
CASSSVPGVRNEKLFF
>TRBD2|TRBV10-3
CAISNAGGGTGELFF
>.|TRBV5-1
CASSFSSGVNSGTGELFF
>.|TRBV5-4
CASSLTGSYEQYF